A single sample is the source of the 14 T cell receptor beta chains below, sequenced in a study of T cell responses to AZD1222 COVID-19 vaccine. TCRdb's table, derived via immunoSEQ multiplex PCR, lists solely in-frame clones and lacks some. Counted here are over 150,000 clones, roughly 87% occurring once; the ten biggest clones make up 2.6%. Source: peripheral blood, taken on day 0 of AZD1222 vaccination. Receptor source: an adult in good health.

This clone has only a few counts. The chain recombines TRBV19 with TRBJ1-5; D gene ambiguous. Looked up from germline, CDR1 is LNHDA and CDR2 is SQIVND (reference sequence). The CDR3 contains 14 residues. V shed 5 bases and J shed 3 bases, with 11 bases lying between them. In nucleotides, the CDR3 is TGTGCCAGTAGTTCCAGGTCTCTCAATCAGCCCCAGCATTTT. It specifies CASSSRSLNQPQHF.

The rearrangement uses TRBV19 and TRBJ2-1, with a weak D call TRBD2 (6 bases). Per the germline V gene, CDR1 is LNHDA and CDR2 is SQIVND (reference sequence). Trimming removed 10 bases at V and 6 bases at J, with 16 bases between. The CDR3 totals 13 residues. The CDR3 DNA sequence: TGTGCCACTCTCGGTGCGGGGAGCAATGAGCAGTTCTTC. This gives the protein CATLGAGSNEQFF.

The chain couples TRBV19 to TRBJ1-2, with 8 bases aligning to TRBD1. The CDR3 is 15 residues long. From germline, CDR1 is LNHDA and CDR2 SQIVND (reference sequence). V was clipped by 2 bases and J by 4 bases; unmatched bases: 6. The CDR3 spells CASSIRAQGAYGYTF. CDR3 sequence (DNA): TGTGCCAGTAGTATAAGGGCCCAGGGGGCCTATGGCTACACCTTC.

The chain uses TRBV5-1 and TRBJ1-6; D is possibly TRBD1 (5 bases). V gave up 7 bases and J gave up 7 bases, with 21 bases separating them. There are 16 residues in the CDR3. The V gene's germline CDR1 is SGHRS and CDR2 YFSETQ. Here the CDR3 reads CASREDTRRMNSPLHF. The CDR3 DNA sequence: TGCGCCAGCCGCGAGGACACGAGGCGTATGAATTCACCCCTCCACTTT.

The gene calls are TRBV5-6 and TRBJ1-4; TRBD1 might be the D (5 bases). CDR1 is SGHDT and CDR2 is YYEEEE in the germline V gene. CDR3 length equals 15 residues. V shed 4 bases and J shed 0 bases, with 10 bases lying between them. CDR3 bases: TGTGCCAGCAGCGGGACGGAAGCAACTAATGAAAAACTGTTTTTT. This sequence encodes CASSGTEATNEKLFF.

Here the CDR3 reads CASSLASLGEQYF. CDR3 DNA: TGTGCCAGCAGCTTAGCCTCTTTAGGCGAGCAGTACTTC. The rearrangement joins TRBV7-2 to TRBJ2-7; D remains ambiguous. V was cut by 0 bases and J by 6 bases, with 9 bases left in between. Germline CDR1 and CDR2: SGHTA and FQGNSA. This CDR3 region has 13 residues.

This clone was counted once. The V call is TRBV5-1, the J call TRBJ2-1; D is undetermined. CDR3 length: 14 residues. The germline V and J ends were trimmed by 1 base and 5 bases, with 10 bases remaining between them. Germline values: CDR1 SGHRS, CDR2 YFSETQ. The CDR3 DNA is TGCGCCAGCAGCTTGACTATTCCCCACAATGAGCAGTTCTTC. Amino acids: CASSLTIPHNEQFF.

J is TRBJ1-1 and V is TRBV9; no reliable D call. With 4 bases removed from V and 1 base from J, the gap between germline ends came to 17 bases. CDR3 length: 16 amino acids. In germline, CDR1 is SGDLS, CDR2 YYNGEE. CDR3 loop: CASSPAPGEGNTEAFF. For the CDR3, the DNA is TGTGCCAGCAGCCCGGCACCTGGGGAGGGGAACACTGAAGCTTTCTTT.

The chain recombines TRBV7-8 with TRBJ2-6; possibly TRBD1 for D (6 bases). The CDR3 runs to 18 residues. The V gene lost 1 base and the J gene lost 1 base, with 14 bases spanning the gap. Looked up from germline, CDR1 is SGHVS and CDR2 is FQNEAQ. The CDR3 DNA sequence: TGTGCCAGCAGCTTAGTTGGCAGGGGCAGGTCTGGGGCCAACGTCCTGACTTTC. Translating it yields CASSLVGRGRSGANVLTF.

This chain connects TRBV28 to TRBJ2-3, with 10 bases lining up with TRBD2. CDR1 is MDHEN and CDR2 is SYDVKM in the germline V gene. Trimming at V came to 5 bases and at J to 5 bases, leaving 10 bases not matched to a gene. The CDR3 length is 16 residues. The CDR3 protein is CASSPSLAGVKDTQYF. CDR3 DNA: TGTGCCAGCAGTCCCTCCCTAGCGGGAGTTAAAGATACGCAGTATTTT.

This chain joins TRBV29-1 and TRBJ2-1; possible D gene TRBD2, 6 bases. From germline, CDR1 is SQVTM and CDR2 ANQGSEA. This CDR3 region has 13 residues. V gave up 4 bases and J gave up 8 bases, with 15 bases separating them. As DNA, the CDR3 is TGCAGCGTTGGCGGGACTTATAGTGATGAGCAGTTCTTC. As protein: CSVGGTYSDEQFF.

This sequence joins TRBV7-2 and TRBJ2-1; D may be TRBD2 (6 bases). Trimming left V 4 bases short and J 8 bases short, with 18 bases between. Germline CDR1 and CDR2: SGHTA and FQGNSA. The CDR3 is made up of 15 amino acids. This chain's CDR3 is CASSSQYEPGDEQFF. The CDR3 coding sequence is TGTGCCAGCAGCTCCCAATATGAACCGGGGGATGAGCAGTTCTTC. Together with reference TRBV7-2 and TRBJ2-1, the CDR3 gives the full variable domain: GAGVSQSPSNKVTEKGKDVELRCDPISGHTALYWYRQSLGQGLEFLIYFQGNSAPDKSGLPSDRFSAERTGGSVSTLTIQRTQQEDSAVYLCASSSQYEPGDEQFFGPGTRLTVL.

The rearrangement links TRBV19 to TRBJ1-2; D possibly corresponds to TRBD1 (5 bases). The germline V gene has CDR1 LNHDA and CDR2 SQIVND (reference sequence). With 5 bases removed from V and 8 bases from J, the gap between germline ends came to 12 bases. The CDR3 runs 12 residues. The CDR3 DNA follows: TGTGCCAGTAGTCATCAGGGAGTCGGCTACACCTTC. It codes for CASSHQGVGYTF. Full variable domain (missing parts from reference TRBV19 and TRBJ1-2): DGGITQSPKYLFRKEGQNVTLSCEQNLNHDAMYWYRQDPGQGLRLIYYSQIVNDFQKGDIAEGYSVSREKKESFPLTVTSAQKNPTAFYLCASSHQGVGYTFGSGTRLTVV.

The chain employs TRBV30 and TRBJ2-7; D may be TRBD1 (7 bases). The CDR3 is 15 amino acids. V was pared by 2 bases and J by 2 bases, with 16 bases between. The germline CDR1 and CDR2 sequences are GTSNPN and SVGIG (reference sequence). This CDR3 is CAWSQGEVGAYEQYF. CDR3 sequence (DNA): TGTGCCTGGAGTCAGGGGGAGGTCGGGGCCTACGAGCAGTACTTC.